Shown below are 30 T cell receptor beta chains from a single sample sequenced in a study of blood T cell repertoires in COVID-19 (dated by TCRdb to the early 2020s). The library was produced with the immunoSEQ multiplex PCR assay. TCRdb retrieved this table from immuneACCESS and kept in-frame rearrangements only. Not all clones are present; in checked studies, unresolved V genes account for under half, and no reason is known for the remainder. The sample table contains under 30,000 clones; only one count was recorded for approximately 94% of them. More than 3.5% of the sample belongs to the ten largest clones. The specimen was peripheral blood. The origin of the receptors is a human donor with active COVID-19. The donor label of this sample is uncertain.

The V call is TRBV5-8, the J call TRBJ1-1; tentatively, D is TRBD1 (5 bases). Germline lookup yields CDR1 SGHTS and CDR2 YDEGEE. The CDR3 runs to 15 residues. V lost 5 bases and J 5 bases, leaving 19 bases between the germline ends. The CDR3 region is CASSFLGGVRTEAFF. The DNA of the CDR3 is TGTGCCAGCAGTTTCCTAGGAGGGGTCCGGACTGAAGCTTTCTTT.

The chain couples TRBV7-8 to TRBJ2-4, with D possibly being TRBD2 (6 bases). Germline lookup yields CDR1 SGHVS and CDR2 FQNEAQ. V was shortened by 3 bases and J by 1 base, with 7 bases between the two germline ends. This CDR3 region has 14 residues. This chain's CDR3 is CASSLRDAKNIQYF. The CDR3 DNA reads as TGTGCCAGCAGCTTGCGGGATGCCAAAAACATTCAGTACTTC.

This rearrangement joins TRBV5-4 to TRBJ2-2, with TRBD2 identical over 8 bases. CDR1 SGHNT and CDR2 YYREEE come from the germline V gene (reference sequence). The CDR3 spans 16 residues. Unmatched junction bases numbered 9, after V lost 4 bases and J lost 4 bases. The CDR3 sequence: CASSPPSGRSTGELFF. The CDR3 nucleotides read TGTGCCAGCAGCCCCCCAAGCGGGAGAAGCACCGGGGAGCTGTTTTTT.

V is TRBV5-1 and J is TRBJ1-5, with D tentatively TRBD1 (6 bases). The CDR3 runs to 16 residues. The germline V gene encodes CDR1 SGHRS and CDR2 YFSETQ. Trimming stripped 5 bases from V and 1 base from J, with 16 bases between. CDR3 loop: CASSEGVHLSNQPQHF. The CDR3 DNA reads TGCGCCAGCAGTGAGGGGGTCCACTTGAGCAATCAGCCCCAGCATTTT.

V usage is TRBV11-2 and J usage is TRBJ2-2; D perhaps matches TRBD2 (5 bases). The CDR3 loop spans 14 amino acids. V was pared by 5 bases and J by 5 bases, with 12 bases between. The germline V gene has CDR1 SGHAT and CDR2 FQNNGV. CDR3 DNA: TGTGCCAGCAGCCCCCAGAGGAGGACCGGGGAGCTGTTTTTT. Translating it yields CASSPQRRTGELFF.

This chain connects TRBV4-1 to TRBJ2-7; a weak D match, TRBD2 (6 bases). Trimming removed 1 base from V and 2 bases from J, with 12 bases in between. The CDR3 is 15 residues long. Germline CDR1 and CDR2: MGHRA and YSYEKL. The CDR3 DNA sequence: TGCGCCAGCAGCCAAGTAGGAGGGGAGACCTACGAGCAGTACTTC. It yields the protein CASSQVGGETYEQYF.

The rearrangement uses TRBV5-1 and TRBJ2-2, with TRBD1 matching over 11 bases. V lost 4 bases to trimming and J lost 7 bases; unmatched junction nucleotides: 6. This CDR3 has 15 amino acids. In germline, CDR1 is SGHRS, CDR2 YFSETQ. CDR3 in amino acids: CASSLRDRGIGELFF. CDR3 bases: TGCGCCAGCAGCCTCCGGGACAGGGGGATCGGGGAGCTGTTTTTT. The full variable domain, in which reference TRBV5-1 and TRBJ2-2 provide the parts outside the CDR3, is KAGVTQTPRYLIKTRGQQVTLSCSPISGHRSVSWYQQTPGQGLQFLFEYFSETQRNKGNFPGRFSGRQFSNSRSEMNVSTLELGDSALYLCASSLRDRGIGELFFGEGSRLTVL.

The chain employs TRBV15 and TRBJ1-6; D not resolved. Germline CDR1 reads LNHNV; CDR2 reads YYDKDF (reference sequence). Trimming took off 0 bases at V and 0 bases at J, with 18 bases between the two ends. The length of the CDR3 is 20 residues. The CDR3 is CATSRDSSKKWSSYNSPLHF. The CDR3 DNA sequence: TGTGCCACCAGCAGAGACTCGTCCAAAAAGTGGAGCTCCTATAATTCACCCCTCCACTTT.

The rearrangement links TRBV3-1 (or the pseudogene TRBV3-2) to TRBJ2-7; D remains ambiguous. The CDR3 is made up of 14 amino acids. Germline lookup yields CDR1 LGHDT and CDR2 YNNKEL (reference sequence). With 1 base removed from V and 3 bases from J, the gap between germline ends came to 10 bases. The CDR3 sequence is CASSQGGLDYEQYF. The CDR3 DNA is TGTGCCAGCAGCCAAGGTGGTTTAGACTACGAGCAGTACTTC.

V usage is TRBV4-3 and J usage is TRBJ1-4, with 10 bases matching TRBD1. With 3 bases clipped from V and 8 bases from J, the junction kept 6 bases outside the gene matches. The CDR3 length is 15 residues. Germline V gene data show CDR1 as LGHNA and CDR2 as YSLEER. CDR3 residues: CASSHSGTGEEKLFF. CDR3 nucleotide sequence: TGCGCCAGCAGCCACAGCGGGACAGGGGAGGAAAAACTGTTTTTT.

This sequence joins TRBV6-5 and TRBJ2-7; the D gene is possibly TRBD2 (6 bases). Germline lookup yields CDR1 MNHEY and CDR2 SVGAGI. The CDR3 length is 14 residues. Trimming took 4 bases from V and 3 from J, leaving 13 bases between them. CDR3 residues: CASSSYPGSYEQYF. The CDR3 bases are TGTGCCAGCAGTTCTTACCCCGGGAGCTACGAGCAGTACTTC.

This chain links TRBV4-2 with TRBJ2-7, with D perhaps TRBD2 (5 bases). V lost 0 bases and J lost 4, with 19 bases in between. In germline, CDR1 is LGHNA, CDR2 YNFKEQ. The CDR3 is 17 amino acids. The CDR3 sequence is CASSQDPPGIVPYEQYF. CDR3 nucleotide sequence: TGTGCCAGCAGCCAAGATCCTCCGGGGATCGTCCCTTACGAGCAGTACTTC.

The chain links TRBV19 to TRBJ2-1, with 7 nucleotides matching TRBD2. From germline, CDR1 is LNHDA and CDR2 SQIVND (reference sequence). Trimming cost V 3 bases and J 7 bases; bases outside gene matches: 9. This CDR3 has 15 residues. Here the CDR3 reads CASSIGGRYRNEQFF. The DNA for the CDR3 is TGTGCCAGTAGTATTGGCGGGAGATACCGAAATGAGCAGTTCTTC.

The V and J genes are TRBV12-3 or TRBV12-4 and TRBJ2-7; D uncertain. V lost 5 bases and J lost 0, with 5 bases in between. This CDR3 region has 12 residues. The CDR3 DNA is TGTGCCAGCAGTCTATACTCCTACGAGCAGTACTTC. This sequence encodes CASSLYSYEQYF.

The V gene is TRBV29-1, the J gene TRBJ2-1; D is uncertain. The CDR3 has 12 amino acids. V was trimmed by 2 bases and J by 2 bases, leaving 4 bases between them. The germline CDR1 and CDR2 sequences are SQVTM and ANQGSEA. CDR3 sequence: CSVETAYNEQFF. The CDR3 DNA reads TGCAGCGTTGAAACAGCCTACAATGAGCAGTTCTTC.

The chain has TRBV6-5 and TRBJ2-3, with unresolved D. CDR1 is MNHEY and CDR2 is SVGAGI in the germline V gene. The CDR3 is 13 residues long. Trimming shortened V by 6 bases and J by 4 bases, and 11 bases separated the two germline ends. CDR3 loop: CASSPPGADTQYF. The CDR3 coding sequence is TGTGCCAGCAGCCCCCCCGGAGCAGATACGCAGTATTTT.

The V call is TRBV6-6, the J call TRBJ2-7; D is possibly TRBD1 (6 bases). Germline assignment: CDR1 MNHNY and CDR2 SVGAGI (reference sequence). There are 14 residues in the CDR3. With 2 bases removed from V and 0 bases from J, the gap between germline ends came to 8 bases. The CDR3 nucleotides read TGTGCCAGCAGTTACGAAGGGGGCTCCTACGAGCAGTACTTC. Translated: CASSYEGGSYEQYF.

V is TRBV25-1 and J is TRBJ1-5; D gene uncertain. The germline V and J ends were trimmed by 6 bases and 3 bases, with 18 bases remaining between them. Germline CDR1 and CDR2: MGHDK and SYGVNS. The CDR3 has 16 amino acids. Here the CDR3 reads CASSQTGTGVNQPQHF. CDR3 coding DNA: TGTGCCAGCAGCCAGACCGGTACCGGGGTCAATCAGCCCCAGCATTTT.

J is TRBJ2-7 and V is TRBV3-1 (or the pseudogene TRBV3-2); 8 bases align to TRBD2. CDR3 length: 14 residues. The germline gives CDR1 LGHDT, CDR2 YNNKEL (reference sequence). V dropped 0 bases and J dropped 3; count of bases not matched to a gene: 1. The CDR3 DNA sequence: TGTGCCAGCAGCCAAGAGGGGACTAGCTACGAGCAGTACTTC. Translation gives CASSQEGTSYEQYF.

The chain links TRBV19 to TRBJ2-3, with 13 bases aligning to TRBD2. After removal of 4 bases from V and 0 bases from J, the junction contained 7 bases not matched to a gene. The germline V gene encodes CDR1 LNHDA and CDR2 SQIVND (reference sequence). This CDR3 spans 18 amino acids. The CDR3 DNA reads TGTGCCAGTAGTACCTGGACTAGCGGGGGAGCTAGCACAGATACGCAGTATTTT. Translation: CASSTWTSGGASTDTQYF.

The chain is built from TRBV27 and TRBJ2-1; 7 nucleotides agree with TRBD2. This CDR3 contains 15 residues. The trim removed 2 bases at V and 6 bases at J, leaving 7 bases unmatched. Germline V CDR1 and CDR2: MNHEY, SMNVEV (reference sequence). This chain's CDR3 is CASSLGGRIPNEQFF. CDR3 DNA sequence: TGTGCCAGCAGTTTAGGCGGGAGAATTCCCAATGAGCAGTTCTTC.

The genes are TRBV30 and TRBJ2-3; a possible D gene is TRBD2 (6 bases). V was cut by 0 bases and J by 0 bases, with 10 bases left in between. Per germline, CDR1 GTSNPN and CDR2 SVGIG (reference sequence). The CDR3 totals 15 residues. The CDR3 loop reads CAWSVSGFSTDTQYF. The CDR3 nucleotides read TGTGCCTGGAGTGTAAGCGGGTTTAGCACAGATACGCAGTATTTT. The complete variable domain, with remaining parts taken from reference TRBV30 and TRBJ2-3, reads SQTIHQWPATLVQPVGSPLSLECTVEGTSNPNLYWYRQAAGRGLQLLFYSVGIGQISSEVPQNLSASRPQDRQFILSSKKLLLSDSGFYLCAWSVSGFSTDTQYFGPGTRLTVL.

The genes are TRBV10-2 and TRBJ2-2; 7 bases match TRBD1. V was pared by 6 bases and J by 10 bases, with 5 bases of the junction left unmatched. The CDR3 totals 12 residues. Germline V lookup: CDR1 WSHSY, CDR2 SAAADI. The CDR3 loop is CASSEGATELFF. The CDR3 region has the DNA TGCGCCAGCAGCGAGGGGGCAACGGAGCTGTTTTTT.

V usage is TRBV30 and J usage is TRBJ2-7; tentative D call: TRBD1 (7 bases). The germline gives CDR1 GTSNPN, CDR2 SVGIG (reference sequence). Trimming removed 2 bases at V and 7 bases at J, with 21 bases between. The CDR3 extends over 15 amino acids. CDR3 nucleotides: TGTGCCTGGAGTAGGAAGGCGGGACAGAAACAAGAGCAGTACTTC. Translation: CAWSRKAGQKQEQYF.

The rearrangement uses TRBV6-5 and TRBJ2-7; 12 bases match TRBD1. V dropped 6 bases and J dropped 6; count of bases not matched to a gene: 6. Germline CDR1 MNHEY, CDR2 SVGAGI. The CDR3 has 14 amino acids. The CDR3 protein is CASRFGTGGSEQYF. CDR3 DNA: TGTGCCAGCAGGTTCGGGACAGGGGGCTCCGAGCAGTACTTC.

Here the CDR3 DNA reads TGTGCCAGCAGTAACCGACAGGGGTTGGCCCTCCACTTT. This codes for CASSNRQGLALHF. This chain uses TRBV12-3 or TRBV12-4 with TRBJ1-6; 8 bases fit TRBD1. This CDR3 contains 13 residues. V trimming: 5 bases; J trimming: 14 bases; junction bases outside the gene matches: 8.

V usage is TRBV7-8 and J usage is TRBJ2-3, with 10 nucleotides matching TRBD2. Germline trimming cut 2 bases from V and 0 bases from J; bases unmatched to any gene: 2. The CDR3 contains 16 residues. From germline, CDR1 is SGHVS and CDR2 FQNEAQ. CDR3 in DNA: TGTGCCAGCAGCTTAAGCGGGGGGGCTAGCACAGATACGCAGTATTTT. Protein product: CASSLSGGASTDTQYF.

This rearrangement joins TRBV10-3 to TRBJ2-3; TRBD2 matches at 8 bases. V lost 9 bases, J lost 3 bases, and 8 bases stayed unmatched. Germline CDR1 and CDR2: ENHRY and SYGVKD. The CDR3 is made up of 14 amino acids. CDR3 sequence (DNA): TGTGCCATGGGAGCGGGAGTGGCGACAGATACGCAGTATTTT. It encodes CAMGAGVATDTQYF.

This clone was picked up a small number of times. CDR3 loop: CASSIATGSGREQYF. CDR3 nucleotides: TGTGCCAGTAGTATAGCAACAGGCTCGGGTAGAGAGCAGTACTTC. The V call is TRBV19, the J call TRBJ2-7; possibly TRBD1 for D (5 bases). The CDR3 runs 15 residues. Deletions cut 1 base from V and 7 bases from J, with 17 bases between. Germline V gives CDR1 LNHDA, CDR2 SQIVND (reference sequence). Full variable domain (outside the CDR3, taken from reference TRBV19 and TRBJ2-7): DGGITQSPKYLFRKEGQNVTLSCEQNLNHDAMYWYRQDPGQGLRLIYYSQIVNDFQKGDIAEGYSVSREKKESFPLTVTSAQKNPTAFYLCASSIATGSGREQYFGPGTRLTVT.

The DNA of the CDR3 is TGTGCCAGCAGTGGAGCGGGGGGTGTGGAGCTGTTTTTT. This gives the protein CASSGAGGVELFF. The V call is TRBV2, the J call TRBJ2-2; 9 positions match TRBD2. Germline CDR1 SNHLY, CDR2 FYNNEI. This CDR3 spans 13 amino acids. After removal of 4 bases from V and 10 bases from J, the junction contained 4 bases not matched to a gene.